This T cell receptor (beta chain) was sequenced during a study of cytomegalovirus exposure and HLA in healthy donors. A multiplex PCR was run with 60 Vbeta primers and 13 Jbeta primers. Method: immunoSEQ multiplex PCR; TCRdb's copy keeps in-frame clones and lacks some. The repertoire includes about 190,000 clones, roughly 77% of them detected once, and around 1.4% sits in the top ten. Germline V gives CDR1 SGDLS, CDR2 YYNGEE. Trimming took 2 bases from V and 6 from J, leaving 23 bases between them. This CDR3 has 17 amino acids. The sequence derives from a woman aged 50 to 60 in good health and CMV-seronegative. The V and J genes are TRBV9 and TRBJ1-2; D perhaps matches TRBD1 (5 bases). Sequenced: PBMCs. The CDR3 coding sequence is TGTGCCAGCAGCGTGGGACTGGGGGAACCTATGGGACATGGCTACACCTTC. Translation: CASSVGLGEPMGHGYTF.